A selection of T cell receptor beta chains follows, all from one sample in a study of T cell responses to AZD1222 COVID-19 vaccine. Only in-frame clones appear in the TCRdb table, and some are missing; sequencing was by immunoSEQ multiplex PCR. The sample holds 70,000 to 90,000 clones, over 75% seen once. Sequencing was performed on peripheral blood, taken 28 days after the second AZD1222 dose. The receptors shown here come from an adult who received the AZD1222 COVID-19 vaccine. CDR3s include the opening cysteine and the closing phenylalanine or tryptophan. A D gene is named only where the DNA matches it firmly. Some rows have no size entry. The others give once, few or many, or a class for an expanded clone.

J gene: TRBJ1-6; D gene: .; CDR3 length: 13; V gene: TRBV10-1; clone size: once; CDR3 protein: CASSEALNSPLHF; CDR3 DNA: TGCGCCAGCAGTGAGGCCTTAAATTCACCCCTCCACTTT
J gene: TRBJ2-1; D gene: .; CDR3 length: 11; V gene: TRBV20-1; clone size: .; CDR3 protein: CSSRRSNEQFF; CDR3 DNA: TGCAGTTCCAGGAGGTCCAATGAGCAGTTCTTC
J gene: TRBJ2-7; D gene: TRBD2; CDR3 length: 13; V gene: TRBV27; clone size: once; CDR3 protein: CASRLASSYEQYF; CDR3 DNA: TGTGCCAGCAGACTAGCGAGCTCCTACGAGCAGTACTTC
J gene: TRBJ1-2; D gene: .; CDR3 length: 15; V gene: TRBV10-3; clone size: .; CDR3 protein: CAISENPGANYGYTF; CDR3 DNA: TGTGCCATCAGTGAAAATCCAGGAGCCAACTATGGCTACACCTTC
J gene: TRBJ1-1; D gene: .; CDR3 length: 14; V gene: TRBV6-5; clone size: .; CDR3 protein: CASLHRTGITEAFF; CDR3 DNA: TGTGCCAGCCTCCATCGTACAGGGATTACTGAAGCTTTCTTT
J gene: TRBJ2-5; D gene: TRBD1; CDR3 length: 15; V gene: TRBV6-5; clone size: once; CDR3 protein: CASSSEQGAWETQYF; CDR3 DNA: TGTGCCAGCAGTTCGGAACAGGGGGCGTGGGAGACCCAGTACTTC
J gene: TRBJ1-2; D gene: TRBD1; CDR3 length: 15; V gene: TRBV6-5; clone size: once; CDR3 protein: CASSFRRQGDYGYTF; CDR3 DNA: TGTGCCAGCAGTTTCCGCCGACAGGGAGACTATGGCTACACCTTC
J gene: TRBJ1-6; D gene: .; CDR3 length: 13; V gene: TRBV11-2; clone size: .; CDR3 protein: CASSGRQAIALHF; CDR3 DNA: TGTGCCAGCAGCGGTAGACAGGCGATCGCCCTCCACTTT
J gene: TRBJ2-3; D gene: .; CDR3 length: 15; V gene: TRBV7-3; clone size: .; CDR3 protein: CASSKLGERGDTQYF; CDR3 DNA: TGTGCCAGCAGCAAACTGGGGGAGAGGGGGGATACGCAGTATTTT
J gene: TRBJ2-5; D gene: .; CDR3 length: 15; V gene: TRBV4-3; clone size: .; CDR3 protein: CASSQDGAGRETQYF; CDR3 DNA: TGCGCCAGCAGCCAAGACGGGGCCGGCCGGGAGACCCAGTACTTC
J gene: TRBJ1-5; D gene: .; CDR3 length: 15; V gene: TRBV4-3; clone size: few; CDR3 protein: CASSQDLGREQPQHF; CDR3 DNA: TGCGCCAGCAGCCAAGATTTAGGCAGGGAGCAGCCCCAGCATTTT
J gene: TRBJ2-3; D gene: .; CDR3 length: 12; V gene: TRBV7-2; clone size: .; CDR3 protein: CASSLGASYWNF; CDR3 DNA: TGTGCCAGCAGCTTAGGAGCCTCATACTGGAATTTT
J gene: TRBJ1-3; D gene: .; CDR3 length: 13; V gene: TRBV4-2; clone size: .; CDR3 protein: CASSPSQGNTIYF; CDR3 DNA: TGTGCCAGCAGCCCCTCACAGGGAAACACCATATATTTT
J gene: TRBJ1-5; D gene: .; CDR3 length: 13; V gene: TRBV5-5; clone size: .; CDR3 protein: CASSLAGTQPQHF; CDR3 DNA: TGTGCCAGCAGCTTGGCAGGGACACAGCCCCAGCATTTT
J gene: TRBJ1-5; D gene: .; CDR3 length: 16; V gene: TRBV19; clone size: once; CDR3 protein: CASSGRTVRGNQPQHF; CDR3 DNA: TGTGCCAGTAGTGGGAGGACGGTTAGGGGCAATCAGCCCCAGCATTTT
J gene: TRBJ2-7; D gene: .; CDR3 length: 12; V gene: TRBV11-1; clone size: .; CDR3 protein: CASSSLPIEQYF; CDR3 DNA: TGTGCCAGCAGCTCACTACCTATAGAGCAGTACTTC
J gene: TRBJ2-1; D gene: TRBD2; CDR3 length: 16; V gene: TRBV27; clone size: .; CDR3 protein: CASSSSGTSGLGEQFF; CDR3 DNA: TGTGCCAGCAGTTCCTCCGGGACTAGCGGGTTGGGGGAGCAGTTCTTC
J gene: TRBJ1-2; D gene: .; CDR3 length: 14; V gene: TRBV5-6; clone size: .; CDR3 protein: CASSLTTKGYGYTF; CDR3 DNA: TGTGCCAGCAGCTTGACGACAAAGGGCTATGGCTACACCTTC
J gene: TRBJ1-1; D gene: TRBD1; CDR3 length: 14; V gene: TRBV9; clone size: .; CDR3 protein: CASSPQGASTEAFF; CDR3 DNA: TGTGCCAGCAGCCCACAGGGGGCGAGCACTGAAGCTTTCTTT
J gene: TRBJ1-3; D gene: .; CDR3 length: 15; V gene: TRBV7-9; clone size: medium-sized; CDR3 protein: CASSLREGTGNTIYF; CDR3 DNA: TGTGCCAGCAGCTTACGGGAAGGGACTGGAAACACCATATATTTT
J gene: TRBJ1-1; D gene: .; CDR3 length: 12; V gene: TRBV24-1; clone size: .; CDR3 protein: CATSDFRGEAFF; CDR3 DNA: TGTGCCACCAGTGATTTCAGGGGTGAAGCTTTCTTT
J gene: TRBJ2-2; D gene: .; CDR3 length: 14; V gene: TRBV28; clone size: few; CDR3 protein: CASSFWGNTGELFF; CDR3 DNA: TGTGCCAGCAGTTTTTGGGGGAACACCGGGGAGCTGTTTTTT
J gene: TRBJ2-1; D gene: .; CDR3 length: 12; V gene: TRBV19; clone size: once; CDR3 protein: CASSIRWDEQFF; CDR3 DNA: TGTGCCAGTAGTATACGGTGGGATGAGCAGTTCTTC
J gene: TRBJ1-3; D gene: .; CDR3 length: 14; V gene: TRBV10-1; clone size: medium-sized; CDR3 protein: CASSEPSSGNTIYF; CDR3 DNA: TGCGCCAGCAGTGAGCCGTCTTCTGGAAACACCATATATTTT
J gene: TRBJ1-4; D gene: TRBD1; CDR3 length: 15; V gene: TRBV11-2; clone size: .; CDR3 protein: CASSITGQGRQKLFF; CDR3 DNA: TGTGCCAGCAGCATAACGGGACAGGGGAGACAAAAACTGTTTTTT
J gene: TRBJ2-4; D gene: .; CDR3 length: 18; V gene: TRBV4-3; clone size: .; CDR3 protein: CASSQANSPSLAKNIQYF; CDR3 DNA: TGCGCCAGCAGCCAAGCCAACTCCCCAAGCCTAGCCAAAAACATTCAGTACTTC
J gene: TRBJ1-2; D gene: .; CDR3 length: 11; V gene: TRBV28; clone size: few; CDR3 protein: CASSGSYGYTF; CDR3 DNA: TGTGCCAGCTCCGGGTCCTATGGCTACACCTTC
J gene: TRBJ2-1; D gene: TRBD2; CDR3 length: 11; V gene: TRBV3-1/TRBV3-2; clone size: .; CDR3 protein: CASSPRGEQFF; CDR3 DNA: TGTGCCAGCAGTCCGCGGGGGGAGCAGTTCTTC
J gene: TRBJ1-2; D gene: .; CDR3 length: 12; V gene: TRBV5-1; clone size: .; CDR3 protein: CASSRGDYGYTF; CDR3 DNA: TGCGCCAGCAGCAGGGGCGACTATGGCTACACCTTC
J gene: TRBJ2-5; D gene: .; CDR3 length: 15; V gene: TRBV18; clone size: .; CDR3 protein: CASSPPQDLGKAQYF; CDR3 DNA: TGTGCCAGCTCACCACCACAGGACTTGGGAAAGGCCCAGTACTTC
J gene: TRBJ1-5; D gene: .; CDR3 length: 15; V gene: TRBV6-1; clone size: few; CDR3 protein: CASSEAKGSEQPQHF; CDR3 DNA: TGTGCCAGCAGTGAAGCAAAGGGTTCGGAGCAGCCCCAGCATTTT
J gene: TRBJ2-1; D gene: TRBD1; CDR3 length: 15; V gene: TRBV7-9; clone size: .; CDR3 protein: CASSLRQGDYNEQFF; CDR3 DNA: TGTGCCAGCAGCTTGAGGCAGGGGGACTACAATGAGCAGTTCTTC
J gene: TRBJ2-5; D gene: TRBD1; CDR3 length: 15; V gene: TRBV4-1; clone size: .; CDR3 protein: CASSQSGTGQETQYF; CDR3 DNA: TGCGCCAGCAGCCAATCTGGGACAGGGCAAGAGACCCAGTACTTC
J gene: TRBJ1-4; D gene: .; CDR3 length: 14; V gene: TRBV10-2; clone size: few; CDR3 protein: CASSELGAGEKLFF; CDR3 DNA: TGCGCCAGCAGTGAGTTGGGGGCAGGCGAAAAACTGTTTTTT
J gene: TRBJ2-3; D gene: TRBD2; CDR3 length: 16; V gene: TRBV9; clone size: .; CDR3 protein: CASSVTERGTTDTQYF; CDR3 DNA: TGTGCCAGCAGCGTAACAGAGCGGGGGACCACAGATACGCAGTATTTT
J gene: TRBJ1-1; D gene: .; CDR3 length: 13; V gene: TRBV7-9; clone size: .; CDR3 protein: CASSLARQGEAFF; CDR3 DNA: TGTGCCAGCAGCTTAGCGCGGCAGGGGGAAGCTTTCTTT
J gene: TRBJ1-3; D gene: TRBD1; CDR3 length: 16; V gene: TRBV2; clone size: .; CDR3 protein: CASTAQGTVSGNTIYF; CDR3 DNA: TGTGCCAGCACAGCGCAGGGGACAGTCTCTGGAAACACCATATATTTT
J gene: TRBJ2-5; D gene: TRBD2; CDR3 length: 16; V gene: TRBV15; clone size: .; CDR3 protein: CATSSLNSGVEETQYF; CDR3 DNA: TGTGCCACCAGCAGTTTAAATAGCGGGGTTGAAGAGACCCAGTACTTC
J gene: TRBJ1-2; D gene: .; CDR3 length: 14; V gene: TRBV2; clone size: once; CDR3 protein: CASSETTAHYGYTF; CDR3 DNA: TGTGCCAGCAGCGAAACGACGGCACACTATGGCTACACCTTC
J gene: TRBJ1-1; D gene: .; CDR3 length: 11; V gene: TRBV20-1; clone size: .; CDR3 protein: CSASRAGEAFF; CDR3 DNA: TGCAGTGCTAGTCGGGCAGGTGAAGCTTTCTTT
J gene: TRBJ1-1; D gene: .; CDR3 length: 13; V gene: TRBV6-5; clone size: few; CDR3 protein: CASSRRGDTEAFF; CDR3 DNA: TGTGCCAGCAGTCGGCGGGGTGACACTGAAGCTTTCTTT
J gene: TRBJ1-5; D gene: .; CDR3 length: 13; V gene: TRBV28; clone size: .; CDR3 protein: CATRSAGNQPQHF; CDR3 DNA: TGTGCCACCCGGAGTGCGGGCAATCAGCCCCAGCATTTT
J gene: TRBJ1-3; D gene: .; CDR3 length: 14; V gene: TRBV7-8; clone size: .; CDR3 protein: CASSLGLSGNTIYF; CDR3 DNA: TGTGCCAGCAGCTTAGGCCTATCAGGAAACACCATATATTTT
J gene: TRBJ1-3; D gene: .; CDR3 length: 15; V gene: TRBV6-5; clone size: .; CDR3 protein: CASSYVGGSGNTIYF; CDR3 DNA: TGTGCCAGCAGTTACGTCGGGGGCTCTGGAAACACCATATATTTT
J gene: TRBJ1-2; D gene: .; CDR3 length: 13; V gene: TRBV7-9; clone size: .; CDR3 protein: CASSLAGGYGYTF; CDR3 DNA: TGTGCCAGCAGCTTAGCGGGAGGCTATGGCTACACCTTC
J gene: TRBJ1-2; D gene: .; CDR3 length: 15; V gene: TRBV19; clone size: .; CDR3 protein: CASSTLTAPNYGYTF; CDR3 DNA: TGTGCCAGTAGTACCCTGACAGCTCCTAACTATGGCTACACCTTC
J gene: TRBJ1-1; D gene: TRBD1; CDR3 length: 14; V gene: TRBV27; clone size: .; CDR3 protein: CATRQGALGTEAFF; CDR3 DNA: TGTGCCACCCGACAGGGGGCGTTAGGCACTGAAGCTTTCTTT
J gene: TRBJ1-1; D gene: .; CDR3 length: 14; V gene: TRBV28; clone size: .; CDR3 protein: CASSLRPVNTEAFF; CDR3 DNA: TGTGCCAGCAGTTTGAGGCCGGTGAACACTGAAGCTTTCTTT
J gene: TRBJ2-5; D gene: .; CDR3 length: 16; V gene: TRBV9; clone size: .; CDR3 protein: CASSVGTGAFQETQYF; CDR3 DNA: TGTGCCAGCAGCGTAGGGACCGGTGCTTTCCAAGAGACCCAGTACTTC
J gene: TRBJ1-6; D gene: .; CDR3 length: 14; V gene: TRBV7-2; clone size: .; CDR3 protein: CASSLTGGQSPLHF; CDR3 DNA: TGTGCCAGCAGCTTAACGGGGGGGCAATCACCCCTCCACTTT
J gene: TRBJ2-3; D gene: .; CDR3 length: 16; V gene: TRBV4-3; clone size: .; CDR3 protein: CASSQDVPSSTDTQYF; CDR3 DNA: TGCGCCAGCAGCCAAGACGTACCCTCTAGCACAGATACGCAGTATTTT
J gene: TRBJ2-3; D gene: .; CDR3 length: 15; V gene: TRBV10-1; clone size: .; CDR3 protein: CASSEGGAGTDTQYF; CDR3 DNA: TGCGCCAGCAGTGAGGGGGGGGCGGGCACAGATACGCAGTATTTT
J gene: TRBJ2-7; D gene: .; CDR3 length: 15; V gene: TRBV5-5; clone size: .; CDR3 protein: CASSFTLTEPYEQYF; CDR3 DNA: TGTGCCAGCAGCTTTACCCTGACAGAACCCTACGAGCAGTACTTC
J gene: TRBJ1-2; D gene: .; CDR3 length: 15; V gene: TRBV9; clone size: once; CDR3 protein: CASSLLEGRSFGYTF; CDR3 DNA: TGTGCCAGCAGCCTTTTAGAGGGTAGATCTTTCGGCTACACCTTC
J gene: TRBJ1-5; D gene: .; CDR3 length: 14; V gene: TRBV2; clone size: once; CDR3 protein: CASKRRGGLQPQHF; CDR3 DNA: TGTGCCAGCAAAAGGAGGGGGGGGCTGCAGCCCCAGCATTTT